This T cell receptor (beta chain) emerged from a study of T cells in Graves' hyperthyroidism and ophthalmopathy (dated by TCRdb to the late 2010s). Context from the whole study: Peripheral blood samples were taken at initial diagnosis, before any treatment was given. A discovery cohort of approximately 100 patients, approximately 45 with Graves' ophthalmopathy and about 58 with stable Graves' hyperthyroidism, was used to find distinguishing TCR V-J signatures. Prospective prediction of ophthalmopathy was tested in an independent validation cohort consisting of 18 hyperthyroidism patients and some 17 patients who later progressed to ophthalmopathy. The 75 to 100 discovery patients were divided at random into training and test sets in a 7:3 ratio. In six Graves' hyperthyroidism patients, the study also compared T-cell repertoires from thyroid tissue with T-cell repertoires from blood. Once sampling was done, hyperthyroidism patients were given methimazole at a starting dose of 30 mg daily, whereas ophthalmopathy patients were given high-dose intravenous methylprednisolone. The paper reports TCR Vbeta CDR3 sequencing of approximately 140 peripheral blood samples: approximately 43 ophthalmopathy, fewer than 80 hyperthyroidism and around 17 progressor patients. Paper-wide results and their limitations: A model built on a 13 V-J signature distinguished ophthalmopathy from stable hyperthyroidism, reaching around 88% sensitivity and under 84% specificity in cross-validation and 80%/75% in testing. No statistical method was used to set the sample size in advance, and investigators knew the group allocation. Most expanded thyroid clonotypes (frequency above 0.001) were also detected in blood, a finding suggesting that blood repertoires may reflect thyroid immune responses. In validation, the model predicted progression to ophthalmopathy with 60% to 71% sensitivity and less than 80% specificity, a median of 6.5 months before onset.

Moderately to severely active disease, a Clinical Activity Score of at least 3, a NOSPECS grade of at least 4, and a duration under 3 months were present in ophthalmopathy patients. Patients with uncontrolled infections, other autoimmune diseases, pregnancy or lactation were excluded. Clinical symptoms, serum thyroxine and TRAb, thyroid ultrasound, and orbital computed tomography formed the basis for the diagnoses. Ficoll-Paque density gradient centrifugation was used to isolate PBMCs from 8.5 to 10 ml of fresh peripheral blood. Total RNA was extracted using Trizol reagent, and RNA quality was assessed on an Agilent 2100 Bioanalyzer. This clonotype was found a few times. Its cognate antigen has yet to be identified. Nothing much larger sits one base from this clone, and base qualities are not available. The CDR3 goes from the cysteine to the phenylalanine over 13 residues. Only the CDR3 part of the read is kept: 39 bases, read in frame from the first base. The germline V gene supplies CDR1 MDHEN and CDR2 SYDVKM. V sheds 6 bases and J sheds 3 bases, leaving 6 bases between their ends.

The TCR beta CDR3 regions were amplified from RNA transcripts. The first round of RT-PCR for the TCR CDR3 was performed with the HTBI primer set and the Qiagen OneStep RT-PCR kit. Libraries were constructed in a second round of multiplex PCR, after which size selection and purification were performed. Paired-end sequencing of the libraries was performed with 100 bp reads on an Illumina HiSeq2000. In the original analysis: SOAPnuke was used to process the raw data, with reads discarded if the reads contained adapters or uncalled bases, had a mean Phred below 15, or lacked an exact constant-primer or identifier match. COPE v1.2.5 was used to merge the high-quality paired reads, and each unique nucleotide sequence was defined as a clonotype. MiTCR v1.1 was used to align the clonotypes against IMGT TRBV, TRBD and TRBJ reference segments. Analysis was restricted to V-J combinations with a frequency above 0.0001, which covered about 99% of repertoires. The TCS score was defined as F50 (clonal expansion) divided by E x V (chaos), with BLOSUM62-based TCRdist calculated between CDR3 peptides within each V-J. Welch's t-statistics and random forest reduced roughly 540 V-J features to roughly 13, which were used in a naive Bayes classifier (R e1071). TCRdb's own reprocessing of the public reads used fastp at Q25 and MiXCR and kept productive beta chains. Under each unique CDR3 protein, matching rows form one entry showing the most common genes and DNA. V and J calls and clone size were set by TCRdb, not the authors. This sample lists over 500,000 distinct CDR3 sequences; about 16% were detected once. The ten most abundant clones make up around 28% of the sample.

This receptor was obtained from a woman under 40 with Graves' ophthalmopathy. The sequence links TRBV28 to TRBJ1-6; the D gene identity is not certain. Sequenced input: blood. The DNA is TGTGCCAGCAGGCGGGACTATAATTCACCCCTCCACTTT. This translates into CASRRDYNSPLHF. This CDR3, with the reference TRBV28 and TRBJ1-6 proteins standing in past its ends, gives the full variable domain DVKVTQSSRYLVKRTGEKVFLECVQDMDHENMFWYRQDPGLGLRLIYFSYDVKMKEKGDIPEGYSVSREKKERFSLILESASTNQTSMYLCASRRDYNSPLHFGNGTRLTVT.